This note documents a single T cell receptor beta chain sequence. Its specificity is unknown. Stable Graves' hyperthyroidism denoted no ophthalmopathy progression over 18 months. This sample is drawn from a study of T cells in Graves' hyperthyroidism and ophthalmopathy. Germline V CDR1 and CDR2: MNHNS, SASEGT. Unmatched junction bases numbered 7, after V lost 6 bases and J lost 5 bases. The CDR3 length is 14 residues. TCR beta CDR3 regions were amplified from RNA transcripts. TCR CDR3 regions were first amplified by RT-PCR with HTBI primers. Via MiXCR, TCRdb re-called the multiplex PCR reads, giving one row per CDR3 protein. Among hundreds of thousands of distinct CDR3 sequences, roughly a third were seen once, and the ten largest hold more than 25%. Whole-study results and caveats: Most thyroid-expanded clonotypes above 0.001 were also found in blood.

The source of this sequence is a middle-aged woman with Graves' hyperthyroidism. The chain is built from TRBV6-1 and TRBJ1-2; TRBD1 matches at 9 bases. Input material: blood. In DNA form, the CDR3 reads TGTGCCAGCAGGGGGACAGGGATGATTTATGGCTACACCTTC. It specifies CASRGTGMIYGYTF.